Below are 20 T cell receptor beta chains sequenced from a single sample in a study of PD-1 blockade in classical Hodgkin lymphoma. Time point of the sample: cycle 4 day 1 (C4D1), after more than five weeks of nivolumab. Each patient experienced a relapse that followed autologous stem cell transplantation, and brentuximab vedotin exposure varied. Clones were read by immunoSEQ multiplex PCR, and TCRdb kept only the in-frame ones, dropping some. The data show some 95,000 clones, about nine tenths seen once. Sample: peripheral blood mononuclear cells (PBMCs), taken before the fourth cycle of nivolumab. The source of these receptors is a human donor with classical Hodgkin lymphoma.

The rearrangement joins TRBV4-1 to TRBJ1-6; 7 nucleotides agree with TRBD1. J was trimmed by 8 bases and V by 0 bases; bases with no gene match: 13. Germline V gene sequence: CDR1 MGHRA, CDR2 YSYEKL. The CDR3 runs to 18 residues. The CDR3 DNA reads TGCGCCAGCAGCCAAGATGCAGCGTTAAGGGGGCGGGATTCACCCCTCCACTTT. This sequence encodes CASSQDAALRGRDSPLHF.

This chain links TRBV7-9 with TRBJ1-2; D unresolved. Looked up from germline, CDR1 is SEHNR and CDR2 is FQNEAQ (reference sequence). This CDR3 region has 16 residues. The V gene lost 5 bases and the J gene lost 5 bases, with 21 bases spanning the gap. CDR3: CASSPHLMGLNYGYTF. The CDR3 DNA reads TGTGCCAGCAGCCCCCACCTTATGGGGTTGAATTATGGCTACACCTTC.

The chain combines TRBV7-2 with TRBJ2-7, with TRBD1 identical over 8 bases. The ends lost 5 bases at V and 2 bases at J; junction bases unmatched: 11. CDR3 size: 16 residues. Germline CDR1 and CDR2: SGHTA and FQGNSA. This chain's CDR3 is CASSGGVGQEAYEQYF. As DNA, the CDR3 is TGTGCCAGCAGCGGGGGTGTGGGACAGGAAGCCTACGAGCAGTACTTC.

The chain employs TRBV21-1 and TRBJ2-7. TRBV21-1 is designated a pseudogene. CDR3 size: 14 residues. The CDR3 DNA sequence: TGTGCCAGCAGCGGGACGGTTACGGCCTACGAGCAGTACTTC. As protein: CASSGTVTAYEQYF.

This chain joins TRBV30 and TRBJ1-1; D is ambiguous. Per the germline V gene, CDR1 is GTSNPN and CDR2 is SVGIG (reference sequence). This CDR3 comprises 13 residues. Trimming shortened V by 0 bases and J by 0 bases, and 5 bases separated the two germline ends. CDR3 sequence reads: CAWSVDLNTEAFF. The CDR3 nucleotides are TGTGCCTGGAGTGTAGACTTGAACACTGAAGCTTTCTTT.

The J gene is TRBJ1-1, the V gene TRBV2; D is ambiguous. Germline loops: CDR1 SNHLY, CDR2 FYNNEI. CDR3 size: 14 residues. V was clipped by 2 bases and J by 1 base, with 8 bases between them. CDR3 sequence: CASSELVKNTEAFF. The CDR3 region has the DNA TGTGCCAGCAGTGAATTGGTAAAGAACACTGAAGCTTTCTTT.

The J gene is TRBJ2-5, the V gene TRBV30, with D hard to call. CDR3 length: 14 residues. Germline V CDR1 and CDR2: GTSNPN, SVGIG (reference sequence). Trimming pared 5 bases from V and 3 bases from J, leaving 16 bases between. Here the CDR3 reads CAWGTLSAKETQYF. DNA of the CDR3: TGTGCCTGGGGAACGTTATCCGCCAAAGAGACCCAGTACTTC.

This rearrangement joins TRBV4-3 to TRBJ2-1; D may correspond to TRBD1 or TRBD2 (5 bases each). The V end lost 0 bases, the J end lost 10 bases, and 16 bases lay between the germline ends. The CDR3 runs to 15 residues. Germline V gene lookup returns CDR1 LGHNA and CDR2 YSLEER. CDR3 protein: CASSQDWDGPSEQFF. The CDR3 region has the DNA TGCGCCAGCAGCCAAGATTGGGACGGTCCCAGCGAGCAGTTCTTC.

The chain carries TRBV15 and TRBJ2-6; maybe TRBD1 (6 bases). Deletions cut 4 bases from V and 3 bases from J, with 19 bases between. This CDR3 spans 18 amino acids. Germline CDR1 reads LNHNV; CDR2 reads YYDKDF (reference sequence). This chain's CDR3 is CATSTAEGQSFGANVLTF. For the CDR3, the DNA is TGTGCCACCAGCACCGCCGAAGGACAGTCCTTTGGGGCCAACGTCCTGACTTTC.

The chain is built from TRBV6-6 and TRBJ2-7, with 7 bases that match TRBD1. The V and J ends lost 7 bases and 6 bases, in that order; junction bases with no gene match: 12. Germline V gives CDR1 MNHNY, CDR2 SVGAGI (reference sequence). The CDR3 runs 14 residues. CDR3 in DNA: TGTGCCAGCACTAATCAACAGGGGTGGTCCGAGCAGTACTTC. Protein sequence: CASTNQQGWSEQYF.

The chain is built from TRBV18 and TRBJ2-3; D might be TRBD1 or TRBD2, each matching 6 bases. The V and J ends lost 6 bases and 1 base respectively, with 17 bases between them. CDR1 KGHSH and CDR2 LQKENI come from the germline V gene. The CDR3 runs to 16 residues. CDR3 sequence reads: CASSTLGGLGTDTQYF. The CDR3 nucleotides are TGTGCCAGCTCTACCCTCGGGGGCCTCGGCACAGATACGCAGTATTTT. The variable domain in full, with the rest retrieved from reference TRBV18 and TRBJ2-3, is NAGVMQNPRHLVRRRGQEARLRCSPMKGHSHVYWYRQLPEEGLKFMVYLQKENIIDESGMPKERFSAEFPKEGPSILRIQQVVRGDSAAYFCASSTLGGLGTDTQYFGPGTRLTVL.

This clone was recorded once. The genes are TRBV9 and TRBJ2-7, with 13 bases identical to TRBD2. The V gene's germline CDR1 is SGDLS and CDR2 YYNGEE. This CDR3 is 16 amino acids long. With V trimmed by 4 bases and J by 3 bases, 7 bases remained unmatched. The chain's CDR3 is CASSPAGLAGVYEQYF. CDR3 DNA sequence: TGTGCCAGCAGCCCCGCCGGACTAGCGGGGGTCTACGAGCAGTACTTC. Full variable domain (remainder filled in from reference TRBV9 and TRBJ2-7): DSGVTQTPKHLITATGQRVTLRCSPRSGDLSVYWYQQSLDQGLQFLIQYYNGEERAKGNILERFSAQQFPDLHSELNLSSLELGDSALYFCASSPAGLAGVYEQYFGPGTRLTVT.

The chain links TRBV6-5 to TRBJ1-1; D ambiguous. Germline V gene sequence: CDR1 MNHEY, CDR2 SVGAGI. The CDR3 runs to 13 residues. Deletions cut 6 bases from V and 0 bases from J, with 8 bases between. The CDR3 protein is CASRGGVNTEAFF. Written as DNA, the CDR3 is TGTGCCAGCAGGGGTGGCGTGAACACTGAAGCTTTCTTT.

The genes are TRBV30 and TRBJ1-2; D call uncertain. The germline CDR1 and CDR2 sequences are GTSNPN and SVGIG (reference sequence). This CDR3 contains 13 residues. V lost 3 bases and J lost 8, with 16 bases in between. CDR3 coding DNA: TGTGCCTGGAGGGGCGGGCGAACTGGCGGCTACACCTTC. Protein sequence: CAWRGGRTGGYTF.

The chain is built from TRBV5-1 and TRBJ1-5; TRBD1 matches 7 bases. Germline CDR1 is SGHRS and CDR2 is YFSETQ. The J segment lost 3 bases and the V segment lost 4 bases, leaving 4 bases of the junction unmatched. The CDR3 runs to 14 residues. The CDR3: CASSIGTVNQPQHF. The CDR3 bases are TGCGCCAGCAGCATCGGGACAGTCAATCAGCCCCAGCATTTT.

The rearrangement uses TRBV7-6 and TRBJ2-7; D possibly corresponds to TRBD1 (5 bases). Between the trimmed V and J ends, which lost 4 bases and 4 bases, there was a span of 11 bases. Per germline, CDR1 SGHVS and CDR2 FNYEAQ. The CDR3 covers 13 residues. The CDR3 sequence: CASSWQGTYEQYF. The CDR3 DNA is TGTGCCAGCAGCTGGCAGGGCACTTACGAGCAGTACTTC.

The rearrangement links TRBV21-1 to TRBJ2-3; TRBD1, the D gene given by the table, was not confirmed from the DNA. TRBV21-1 is a pseudogene. This CDR3 is built from 17 residues. The CDR3 nucleotides are TGTGCCAGCAGCAAAGAATACAGGGGAACCGGTGGAGATACGCAGTATTTT. This sequence encodes CASSKEYRGTGGDTQYF.

This clone was observed a handful of times. J is TRBJ1-2 and V is TRBV7-9; D might be TRBD1 (6 bases). CDR1 is SEHNR, CDR2 FQNEAQ, per germline (reference sequence). The CDR3 consists of 12 residues. V lost 5 bases, J lost 11 bases, and 15 bases lay in between. The CDR3 region has the DNA TGTGCCAGCAGCACAGAGGGGGTAGGTTACACCTTC. This encodes CASSTEGVGYTF. The full variable domain, in which reference TRBV7-9 and TRBJ1-2 provide the parts outside the CDR3, is DTGVSQNPRHKITKRGQNVTFRCDPISEHNRLYWYRQTLGQGPEFLTYFQNEAQLEKSRLLSDRFSAERPKGSFSTLEIQRTEQGDSAMYLCASSTEGVGYTFGSGTRLTVV.

The V gene is TRBV7-2, the J gene TRBJ1-5; maybe TRBD1 (5 bases). Germline V gene lookup returns CDR1 SGHTA and CDR2 FQGNSA. Trimming took 5 bases from V and 0 from J, leaving 20 bases between them. The CDR3 has 18 amino acids. CDR3 amino acids: CASSPRGDLLYSNQPQHF. CDR3 nucleotides: TGTGCCAGCAGCCCACGGGGGGATCTCCTATATAGCAATCAGCCCCAGCATTTT.

The rearrangement links TRBV7-8 to TRBJ1-1; D perhaps matches TRBD1 (5 bases). This CDR3 is built from 13 residues. With 2 bases removed from V and 1 base from J, the gap between germline ends came to 5 bases. The germline CDR1 and CDR2 sequences are SGHVS and FQNEAQ. CDR3 sequence reads: CASSLQGNTEAFF. The CDR3 DNA sequence: TGTGCCAGCAGCTTACAGGGGAACACTGAAGCTTTCTTT.